What follows describes a single T cell receptor beta chain. This specimen belongs to a study of blood T cell repertoires in COVID-19. At the level of the study: From T cells, B-cell-depleted T cells, or PBMCs came the material, which was cDNA or gDNA.

Only in-frame clones appear in the TCRdb table, and some are missing; sequencing was by immunoSEQ multiplex PCR. The sample records roughly 220,000 clones, 80% to 85% being singletons. The CDR3 runs 14 residues. The germline CDR1 and CDR2 sequences are LNHDA and SQIVND (reference sequence). Deletions cut 7 bases from V and 1 base from J, with 13 bases between. The chain carries TRBV19 and TRBJ1-1; D gene uncertain. The sequenced sample consisted of peripheral blood. The sequence derives from a man aged 25-45 years with active or convalescent COVID-19. CDR3 sequence reads: CASKIQRGNTEAFF. The CDR3, as DNA: TGTGCCAGTAAGATCCAGCGAGGGAACACTGAAGCTTTCTTT.